The subject of this entry is one T cell receptor beta chain. This CDR3 spans 17 amino acids. J was trimmed by 5 bases and V by 3 bases; bases with no gene match: 13. CDR1 is KGHDR and CDR2 is SFDVKD in the germline V gene. In the source study's methods: It was from reference gene primer amplification that nucleated cell counts were estimated. Assay used: immunoSEQ multiplex PCR; TCRdb lists only in-frame clones, some missing. V, J and clone size derive from that table, while D and trimming were established from the DNA sequence. Found here are about 190,000 clones, less than 90% of them singletons; the top ten hold about 1%. These data originate in a study of blood T cell repertoires in COVID-19.

This clonotype originated in a young man with acute or convalescent COVID-19. Sequencing was performed on peripheral blood. The V call is TRBV24-1, the J call TRBJ1-1; TRBD1 matches 8 bases. The CDR3 reads CATSDPIPLTGETEAFF. The CDR3 DNA sequence: TGTGCCACCAGTGATCCCATACCTTTGACAGGGGAGACTGAAGCTTTCTTT.